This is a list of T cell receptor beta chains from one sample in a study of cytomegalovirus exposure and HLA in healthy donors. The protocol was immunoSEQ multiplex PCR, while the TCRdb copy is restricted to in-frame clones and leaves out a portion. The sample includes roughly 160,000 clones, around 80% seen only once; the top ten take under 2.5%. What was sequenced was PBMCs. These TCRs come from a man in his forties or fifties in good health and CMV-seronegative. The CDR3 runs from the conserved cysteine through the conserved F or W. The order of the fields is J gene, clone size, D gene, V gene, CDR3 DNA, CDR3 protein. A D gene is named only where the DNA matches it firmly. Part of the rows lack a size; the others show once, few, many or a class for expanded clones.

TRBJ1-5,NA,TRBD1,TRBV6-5,TGTGCCAGCAGTTACTCGGGTAGAGGGGGCAGTCAGCCCCAGCATTTT,CASSYSGRGGSQPQHF
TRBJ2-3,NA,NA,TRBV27,TGTGCCAGCAGTTTCTCTGCCTCACGGAGCACAGATACGCAGTATTTT,CASSFSASRSTDTQYF
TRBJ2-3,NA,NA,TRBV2,TGTGCCAGCAGTTCTCCCCGACTACTCAAGGGCACAGATACGCAGTATTTT,CASSSPRLLKGTDTQYF
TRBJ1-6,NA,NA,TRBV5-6,TGTGCCAGCAGCTTGAGGGGGGGCGCCTATAATTCACCCCTCCACTTT,CASSLRGGAYNSPLHF
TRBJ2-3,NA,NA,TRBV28,TGTGCCAGCGATGACAGACCGAACATTAATACGCAGTATTTT,CASDDRPNINTQYF
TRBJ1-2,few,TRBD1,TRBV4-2,TGTGCCAGCAGTCCCAACAGGGGGTATGGCTACACCTTC,CASSPNRGYGYTF
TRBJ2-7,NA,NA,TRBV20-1,TGCAGTGCTAGTAATCGGGACGAGCAGTACTTC,CSASNRDEQYF
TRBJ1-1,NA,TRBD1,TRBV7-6,TGTGCCAGCAGCAACGACAGGGGGCGGATGAACACTGAAGCTTTCTTT,CASSNDRGRMNTEAFF
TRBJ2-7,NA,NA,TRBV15,TGTGCCACCAGCAGAGGGGGAGGACTTTCGCCCTACGAGCAGTACTTC,CATSRGGGLSPYEQYF
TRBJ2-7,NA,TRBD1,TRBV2,TGTGCCAGCAGCGGGACAGGGGTCTCCTACGAGCAGTACTTC,CASSGTGVSYEQYF
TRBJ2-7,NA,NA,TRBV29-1,TGCAGCGTTGGCCCGCAGGGCTCCCACGAGCAGTACTTC,CSVGPQGSHEQYF
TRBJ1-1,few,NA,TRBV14,TGTGCCAGCAGCCAACTAGGGGCCCAGGGTTGCGCTTTCTTT,CASSQLGAQGCAFF
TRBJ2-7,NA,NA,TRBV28,TGTGCCAGCAGTTCCGGACAGTCCCCGGGCGAGCAGTACTTC,CASSSGQSPGEQYF
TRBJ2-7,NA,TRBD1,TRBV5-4,TGTGCCAGCAGCTTGAGGCAGGGGGACTACGAGCAGTACTTC,CASSLRQGDYEQYF
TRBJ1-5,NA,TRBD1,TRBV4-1,TGCGCCAGCAGCCAAGGGACAGGGTGGGGCCAGCATTTT,CASSQGTGWGQHF
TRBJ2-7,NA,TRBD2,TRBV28,TGTGCCAGCAGGATAGCGGGGCCCACCTACGAGCAGTACTTC,CASRIAGPTYEQYF
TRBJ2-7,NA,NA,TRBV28,TGTGCCAGCAGTTCCTTGGCGGGTATCTACGAGCAGTACTTC,CASSSLAGIYEQYF
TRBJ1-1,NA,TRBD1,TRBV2,TGTGCCAGCAATACAGGGGTGTCGGTAGCTTTCTTT,CASNTGVSVAFF
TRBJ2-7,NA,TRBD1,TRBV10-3,TGTGCCACCAGAGACAGGGTAATCTCCTACGAGCAGTACTTC,CATRDRVISYEQYF
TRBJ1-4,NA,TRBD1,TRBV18,TGTGCCAGCTCCCCTGGGACAGGGCGAAAACTGTTTTTT,CASSPGTGRKLFF
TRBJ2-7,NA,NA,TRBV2,TGTGCCAGCGGAGTTTTCCGGGGTTACGAGCAGTACTTC,CASGVFRGYEQYF
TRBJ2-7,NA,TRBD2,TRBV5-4,TGTGCCAGCAGCTTGGGACTAGCGGGAGGGGCCTACGAGCAGTACTTC,CASSLGLAGGAYEQYF